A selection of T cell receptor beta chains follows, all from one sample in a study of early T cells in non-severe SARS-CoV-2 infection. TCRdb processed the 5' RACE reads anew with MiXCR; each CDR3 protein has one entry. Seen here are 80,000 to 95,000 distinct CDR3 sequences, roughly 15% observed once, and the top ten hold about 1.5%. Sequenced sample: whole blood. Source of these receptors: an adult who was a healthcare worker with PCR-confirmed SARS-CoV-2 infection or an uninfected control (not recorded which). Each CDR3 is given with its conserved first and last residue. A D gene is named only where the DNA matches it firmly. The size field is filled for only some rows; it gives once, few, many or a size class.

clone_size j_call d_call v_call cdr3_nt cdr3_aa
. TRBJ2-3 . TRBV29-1 TGCAGCGCACAAAAAAGCACAGATACGCAGTATTTT CSAQKSTDTQYF
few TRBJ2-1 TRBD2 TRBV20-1 TGCAGTGCTAGAGTGGTGGGGACTACTGAGCAGTTCTTC CSARVVGTTEQFF
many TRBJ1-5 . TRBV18 TGTGCCAGCTCACCCCAGGAGAGCAATCAGCCCCAGCATTTT CASSPQESNQPQHF
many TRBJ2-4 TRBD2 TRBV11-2 TGTGCCAGCAGCTTCCTTACTAGCGGGGCTCCAGCCAAAAACATTCAGTACTTC CASSFLTSGAPAKNIQYF
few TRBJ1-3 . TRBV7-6 TGTGCCAGCAGCTTAAATTGGAACGAGGGTCCCACTGGAAACACCATATATTTT CASSLNWNEGPTGNTIYF
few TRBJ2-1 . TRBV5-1 TGCGCCAGCAGCGTACAAGATTACAATGAGCAGTTCTTC CASSVQDYNEQFF
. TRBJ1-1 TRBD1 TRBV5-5 TGTGCCAGCAGCCAGGGGGCTGAAGCTTTCTTT CASSQGAEAFF
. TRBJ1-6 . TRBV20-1 TGCAGTGCTAGAGGATTGGGGGAAAGGGGGAATTCACCCCTCCACTTT CSARGLGERGNSPLHF
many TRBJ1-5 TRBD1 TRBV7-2 TGTGCCAGCAGCTTAACAAGGACAGGCAGCAATCAGCCCCAGCATTTT CASSLTRTGSNQPQHF
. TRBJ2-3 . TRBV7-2 TGTGCCAGCACCCTATTCGGAGGGGGGTCTAGCACAGATACGCAGTATTTT CASTLFGGGSSTDTQYF
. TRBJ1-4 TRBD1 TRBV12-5 TGTGCTAGTGGTTTGAGGAGGGGGCTTGGCGAAAAACTGTTTTTT CASGLRRGLGEKLFF